The 8 T cell receptor beta chains below all came from one sample that was sequenced in a study of blood T cell repertoires in COVID-19. Sequencing used immunoSEQ multiplex PCR; TCRdb keeps in-frame clones, though not all of them. There are about 39,000 clones in the sample; 86% occur only once, and roughly three fifths lies in the top ten. Material for sequencing was peripheral blood. The receptors originated from a man in his 70s with acute or convalescent COVID-19.

The V gene is TRBV11-2, the J gene TRBJ1-6, with a tentative D call TRBD1 (5 bases). The germline gives CDR1 SGHAT, CDR2 FQNNGV. Trimming took 3 bases from V and 11 from J, leaving 17 bases between them. This CDR3 region has 15 residues. The CDR3 sequence: CASSFQGTGGTPLHF. CDR3 coding DNA: TGTGCCAGCAGCTTTCAAGGGACCGGGGGGACACCCCTCCACTTT.

The V call is TRBV19, the J call TRBJ2-2; the D gene is possibly TRBD1 (5 bases). The CDR3 sequence is 13 residues long. CDR1 LNHDA and CDR2 SQIVND come from the germline V gene (reference sequence). Trimming stripped 7 bases from V and 3 bases from J, with 9 bases between. The CDR3, as DNA: TGTGCCAGTACCCGCAGGGACACCGGGGAGCTGTTTTTT. Encoded protein: CASTRRDTGELFF.

The sample holds many counts of this clone. The chain links TRBV19 to TRBJ1-3; D might be TRBD1 (6 bases). Per the germline V gene, CDR1 is LNHDA and CDR2 is SQIVND (reference sequence). V shed 8 bases and J shed 0 bases, with 17 bases lying between them. CDR3 length: 16 residues. CDR3 nucleotide sequence: TGTGCCAGTTCGTCCGTAAGGGGGGGCTCTGGAAACACCATATATTTT. Amino acid sequence: CASSSVRGGSGNTIYF.

The V call is TRBV19, the J call TRBJ1-1; 12 bases line up with TRBD1. CDR3 length: 15 amino acids. Germline trimming cut 4 bases from V and 2 bases from J; bases unmatched to any gene: 2. The germline V gene encodes CDR1 LNHDA and CDR2 SQIVND (reference sequence). DNA of the CDR3: TGTGCCAGTAGTACCGGGACAGGGGGCAACACTGAAGCTTTCTTT. Protein product: CASSTGTGGNTEAFF.

V and J are TRBV4-1 and TRBJ1-2; 11 positions match TRBD1. The V segment lost 0 bases and the J segment 6 bases; nucleotides outside the gene matches: 3. CDR3 length equals 15 residues. Germline CDR1 reads MGHRA; CDR2 reads YSYEKL. DNA for the CDR3: TGCGCCAGCAGCCAAGAAGGACAGGGGGCGGATGGCTACACCTTC. The encoded protein is CASSQEGQGADGYTF.

This clone appeared a single time. The CDR3 DNA follows: TGTGCCAGCAGCTTAGATGTGGCAGCTAGAGCTTTCTTT. The encoded protein is CASSLDVAARAFF. The gene calls are TRBV11-2 and TRBJ1-1; D remains ambiguous. Germline loops: CDR1 SGHAT, CDR2 FQNNGV. This CDR3 comprises 13 residues. Trimming left V 0 bases short and J 10 bases short, with 12 bases between.

This chain joins TRBV9 and TRBJ2-5; TRBD2 matches at 9 bases. Losses at the gene ends were 4 bases for V and 5 bases for J; bases not matched to a gene: 6. The length of the CDR3 is 14 residues. Germline V gene lookup returns CDR1 SGDLS and CDR2 YYNGEE. CDR3 nucleotides: TGTGCCAGCAGCAATATAGCGGGAGTGGAGACCCAGTACTTC. This codes for CASSNIAGVETQYF.

This chain uses TRBV18 with TRBJ1-5; D unclear. There are 13 residues in the CDR3. The V end was cut by 4 bases, the J end by 4 bases, with 8 bases between. Germline V gene sequence: CDR1 KGHSH, CDR2 LQKENI. CDR3 in DNA: TGTGCCAGCTCACAGATTCAGAATCAGCCCCAGCATTTT. Its translation is CASSQIQNQPQHF.